The 10 T cell receptor beta chains below come from one sample, sequenced in a study of early T cells in non-severe SARS-CoV-2 infection. TCRdb processed the 5' RACE reads anew with MiXCR; each CDR3 protein has one entry. The profile covers 55,000 to 80,000 distinct CDR3 sequences, with roughly an eighth appearing a single time and 1.3% to 1.5% taken by the ten largest. Sequencing used whole blood, obtained at baseline. The receptors derive from an adult who was a healthcare worker with PCR-confirmed SARS-CoV-2 infection or an uninfected control (not recorded which).

This clonotype was detected only a few times. The chain combines TRBV12-3 or TRBV12-4 with TRBJ2-7; D assignment may be TRBD1 or TRBD2 (5 bases each). V lost 3 bases, J lost 2 bases, and 8 bases lay in between. The CDR3 is made up of 13 amino acids. The CDR3 protein is CASSFGGAYEQYF. As DNA, the CDR3 is TGTGCCAGCAGTTTTGGGGGAGCCTACGAGCAGTACTTC.

This clonotype was detected a few times. V is TRBV20-1 and J is TRBJ1-4; no clear D. With 3 bases removed from V and 10 bases from J, the gap between germline ends came to 15 bases. The CDR3 is 13 residues long. Germline V gives CDR1 DFQATT, CDR2 SNEGSKA (reference sequence). The CDR3: CSARTGEVRKLFF. The CDR3 coding sequence is TGCAGTGCTAGGACGGGAGAGGTCAGAAAACTGTTTTTT.

This clonotype appeared a few times. The chain carries TRBV2 and TRBJ1-1; D not resolved. The CDR3 totals 14 residues. Trimming removed 5 bases at V and 3 bases at J, with 13 bases between. Per germline, CDR1 SNHLY and CDR2 FYNNEI. CDR3 region: CASSTRRGDTEAFF. The CDR3 DNA reads as TGTGCCAGCAGTACCCGACGCGGGGACACTGAAGCTTTCTTT.

This chain uses TRBV15 with TRBJ2-1, with unresolved D. Germline CDR1 is LNHNV and CDR2 is YYDKDF (reference sequence). V lost 3 bases to trimming and J lost 1 base, with 4 bases between them. This CDR3 has 13 amino acids. The CDR3 bases are TGTGCCACCAGCAGCAAGTCCTACAATGAGCAGTTCTTC. Amino acid sequence: CATSSKSYNEQFF.

This clonotype was counted only a few times. The V call is TRBV5-1, the J call TRBJ2-3; TRBD2 matches at 12 bases. The V gene end was trimmed by 5 bases and the J gene end by 5 bases; junction bases not matched to a gene: 3. CDR3 length: 14 amino acids. Germline V CDR1 and CDR2: SGHRS, YFSETQ. The CDR3 loop is CASSWTSGKDTQYF. The CDR3 DNA reads as TGCGCCAGCAGTTGGACTAGCGGGAAAGATACGCAGTATTTT.

The chain has TRBV7-9 and TRBJ1-1; no reliable D call. The CDR3 covers 15 residues. V was clipped by 5 bases and J by 1 base, with 14 bases between them. CDR1 is SEHNR and CDR2 is FQNEAQ in the germline V gene (reference sequence). CDR3 DNA sequence: TGTGCCAGCAGCCCCCCCTCGACACGGAACACTGAAGCTTTCTTT. This translates into CASSPPSTRNTEAFF.

The V call is TRBV28, the J call TRBJ2-7; D might be TRBD2 (5 bases). CDR1 and CDR2 (germline): MDHEN, SYDVKM. Trimming pared 2 bases from V and 7 bases from J, leaving 9 bases between. The CDR3 extends over 12 amino acids. DNA of the CDR3: TGTGCCAGCAGTTTAAGAGGGTTGGAGCAGTACTTC. It yields the protein CASSLRGLEQYF.

V usage is TRBV4-3 and J usage is TRBJ2-6; D call uncertain. Germline lookup yields CDR1 LGHNA and CDR2 YSLEER. This CDR3 is built from 20 residues. With 1 base removed from V and 2 bases from J, the gap between germline ends came to 21 bases. CDR3: CASSQVFSRDWVPGANVLTF. The DNA for the CDR3 is TGCGCCAGCAGCCAAGTGTTTTCGCGAGACTGGGTTCCTGGGGCCAACGTCCTGACTTTC.

This clonotype was seen many times. The junction departs from the called germline gene at one end, perhaps through a read error. The chain combines TRBV11-2 with TRBJ1-1, with TRBD1 as a possible D gene (5 bases). CDR3 length equals 16 residues. Germline CDR1 SGHAT, CDR2 FQNNGV. This CDR3 is CASSSASGRVDTEVFF. Written as DNA, the CDR3 is TGTGCCAGCAGCTCAGCCTCAGGGAGGGTGGACACTGAAGTTTTCTTT.

The chain links TRBV12-3 or TRBV12-4 to TRBJ1-2; maybe TRBD1 (5 bases). The ends were cut back, 6 bases at V and 8 bases at J, with 13 bases in the middle. The CDR3 length is 12 residues. This CDR3 is CASRGRFQGYTF. Written as DNA, the CDR3 is TGTGCCAGCAGGGGACGCTTCCAAGGCTACACCTTC.